The rows below give T cell receptor beta chains drawn from one sample of a study of OX40 agonist ivuxolimab in advanced cancers. Only in-frame clones appear in the TCRdb table, and some are missing; sequencing was by immunoSEQ multiplex PCR. The data contain 60,000 to 70,000 clones, around nine tenths of them singletons. This specimen was CD4+ or CD8+ T cells sorted from blood, taken in a trial of the OX40 agonist ivuxolimab. The receptors derive from an adult with an advanced solid tumor such as melanoma, head and neck, liver or kidney cancer. Each CDR3 is given with its conserved first and last residue. A D gene is named only where the DNA matches it firmly. Expanded clones are given a class, and other clones once, few, many or no size at all.

cdr3_nt cdr3_aa d_call j_call clone_size cdr3_length v_call
TGTGCCAGCAGCCGTCCAGGACAGGGATTACTATTC CASSRPGQGLLF TRBD1 TRBJ2-7 medium-sized 12 TRBV14
TGTGCCAGCAGTGAAGTGGATAACTATGGCTACACCTTC CASSEVDNYGYTF . TRBJ1-2 . 13 TRBV25-1
TGTGCCAGCAGACGCGATCTGGGGACTCTCCAAGAGACCCAGTACTTC CASRRDLGTLQETQYF . TRBJ2-5 . 16 TRBV28
TGCGCCAGCAGCCAAGGGGACAGGGAAATGGAAAAACTGTTTTTT CASSQGDREMEKLFF TRBD1 TRBJ1-4 . 15 TRBV4-3
TGTGCCAGCAGCTTCCGGCAGACAGATACGCAGTATTTT CASSFRQTDTQYF . TRBJ2-3 few 13 TRBV7-9
TGTGCCAGCAGCCTCGGAACAGCGGCTGCCGAGCAGTACTTC CASSLGTAAAEQYF . TRBJ2-7 . 14 TRBV9
TGCAGCGTTGAGTTAGAGAGGGCTGCCTACAATGAGCAGTTCTTC CSVELERAAYNEQFF . TRBJ2-1 . 15 TRBV29-1
TGTGCCACCAGCAGAGTTCCGGCTCCTAGCACAGATACGCAGTATTTT CATSRVPAPSTDTQYF . TRBJ2-3 . 16 TRBV15
TGTGCCATCAGGAAGGGACTAGCGGGAGGCCCCGACGCTACGCAGTATTTT CAIRKGLAGGPDATQYF TRBD2 TRBJ2-3 . 17 TRBV10-3
TGCGCCAGCAGTGACGGGGAATATGGCTACACCTTC CASSDGEYGYTF . TRBJ1-2 few 12 TRBV10-1
TGTGCCAGCAGCTCTATTTGGACTAGCGAGGCCTACGAGCAGTACTTC CASSSIWTSEAYEQYF TRBD2 TRBJ2-7 once 16 TRBV5-6
TGTGCCAGCAGCTTCAGCCAGGGAAGCACCGGGGAGCTGTTTTTT CASSFSQGSTGELFF . TRBJ2-2 . 15 TRBV7-7
TGTGCCAGCAGTAGGGGGCAGGGGTGGGCCTACGAGCAGTACTTC CASSRGQGWAYEQYF TRBD1 TRBJ2-7 . 15 TRBV2
TGTGCCAGCAGCTTAGTGACAGGGGGTCTGGAGACCCAGTACTTC CASSLVTGGLETQYF TRBD1 TRBJ2-5 . 15 TRBV11-2
TGTGCCAGCAGTTACCTTGGACAGGGTAATTCACCCCTCCACTTT CASSYLGQGNSPLHF TRBD1 TRBJ1-6 . 15 TRBV27
TGCGCCAGCAGCTTCACCGGGACAGGGGGGGAGCAGTACTTC CASSFTGTGGEQYF TRBD1 TRBJ2-7 . 14 TRBV5-1
TGTGCCAGCAGCCTGGGACTATCCTTGGGCACCGGGGAGCTGTTTTTT CASSLGLSLGTGELFF TRBD2 TRBJ2-2 . 16 TRBV7-7
TGTGCCAGCAGTTACGGACAGGGGTTCCCTCAGCCCCAGCATTTT CASSYGQGFPQPQHF TRBD1 TRBJ1-5 . 15 TRBV6-5
TGTGCCAGCAGCGTAGAAGTAAGCCCAGATACGCAGTATTTT CASSVEVSPDTQYF . TRBJ2-3 . 14 TRBV9
TGTGCCAGCAGCTTAGAGGGACTAGCGGGAGTAGAGCAGTACTTC CASSLEGLAGVEQYF TRBD2 TRBJ2-7 . 15 TRBV7-9
TGTGCCAGCAGCTTACAACAGGCCTCTCTCTATGAGCAGTTCTTC CASSLQQASLYEQFF . TRBJ2-1 . 15 TRBV7-3
TGTGCCAGCAGTGATGCGGGGAGCTCCTACGAGCAGTACTTC CASSDAGSSYEQYF . TRBJ2-7 . 14 TRBV2
TGCGCCAGCAGCTTTAGTTCCCGCCGGGACGCCCAAGAGACCCAGTACTTC CASSFSSRRDAQETQYF . TRBJ2-5 . 17 TRBV5-1
TGTGCCAGCTCACCACCTAGACAAGGAGAGTGGTGGCAAGAGACCCAGTACTTC CASSPPRQGEWWQETQYF . TRBJ2-5 . 18 TRBV18
TGTGCCAGCAGTTTAGTCCAGGACTTGAACACTGAAGCTTTCTTT CASSLVQDLNTEAFF . TRBJ1-1 . 15 TRBV6-5
TGCAGCGTTAAGGGGGGTCCAAGGGGAGGCTCCTACGAGCAGTACTTC CSVKGGPRGGSYEQYF . TRBJ2-7 . 16 TRBV29-1
TGTGCCAGCAGCTTGTCCACGGGACAGGGGGCGAAATCAGCCCAAAAACTGTTTTTT CASSLSTGQGAKSAQKLFF TRBD1 TRBJ1-4 . 19 TRBV7-2
TGTGCCAGCAGTGAAGGGTTAGGGGGGACCCAGTACTTC CASSEGLGGTQYF . TRBJ2-5 . 13 TRBV6-1
TGTGCCAGCCTCCGGACAGGGACTGCCCAGGATGGCTACACCTTC CASLRTGTAQDGYTF TRBD1 TRBJ1-2 . 15 TRBV4-2
TGTGCCAGCAGTTTTGCGCTAGCGGGGGCCTCCTACACTGAGCAGTTCTTC CASSFALAGASYTEQFF TRBD2 TRBJ2-1 few 17 TRBV28
TGTGCCAGCTCACCACAGGGGGGAGGTGAGCAGTTCTTC CASSPQGGGEQFF . TRBJ2-1 . 13 TRBV18
TGTGCCAGCAGCCCCGACAGGGCCACTGAAGCTTTCTTT CASSPDRATEAFF TRBD1 TRBJ1-1 . 13 TRBV7-2
TGTGCCAGCTCCCGGACAGGGGAGAACACCGGGGAGCTGTTTTTT CASSRTGENTGELFF TRBD1 TRBJ2-2 . 15 TRBV18
TGCAGCGTTGTTGGACTAGCGGGTTCCTACAATGAGCAGTTCTTC CSVVGLAGSYNEQFF TRBD2 TRBJ2-1 . 15 TRBV29-1
TGCGCCAGCAGCCCCGGGACAGGGGTTGGCGAGCAGTACTTC CASSPGTGVGEQYF TRBD1 TRBJ2-7 . 14 TRBV5-1
TGCGCCAGCAGCTTGGCGACCCTCTACGAGCAGTACTTC CASSLATLYEQYF . TRBJ2-7 . 13 TRBV5-1
TGTGCCAGCAGCTTGCAGACTAGCGGGGGGGTCTACGAGCAGTACTTC CASSLQTSGGVYEQYF TRBD2 TRBJ2-7 . 16 TRBV7-2
TGTGCCAGCAGTGAATTATTGGACAGAATGAACACTGAAGCTTTCTTT CASSELLDRMNTEAFF . TRBJ1-1 . 16 TRBV2
TGTGCCAGCAGGAGTGTAAATCAGCCCCAGCATTTT CASRSVNQPQHF . TRBJ1-5 . 12 TRBV6-5
TGTGCCAGCAGCGCCACAGGGAAGGCTCTTGGAAACACCATATATTTT CASSATGKALGNTIYF . TRBJ1-3 . 16 TRBV7-9
TGTGCCAGCAGCCCTATCGTCTCAGCGGGACAGGGCGGCATTCAGTACTTC CASSPIVSAGQGGIQYF TRBD1 TRBJ2-4 . 17 TRBV28
TGTGCCACCCCGGGTGGGGGCAGGGACTATGGCTACACCTTC CATPGGGRDYGYTF . TRBJ1-2 . 14 TRBV28
TGTGCCAGCAGTTCCGGGACAGCTGGAAACACCATATATTTT CASSSGTAGNTIYF TRBD1 TRBJ1-3 . 14 TRBV6-5
TGTGCCACCAGCGGGGTCAGGGGGGAGACCCAGTACTTC CATSGVRGETQYF TRBD1 TRBJ2-5 . 13 TRBV15
TGTGCCAGCAGTACTGGGACCGTTACCACAGATACGCAGTATTTT CASSTGTVTTDTQYF . TRBJ2-3 . 15 TRBV6-5
TGTGCCAGCAGCCGGACAGGGGGAGGCTACAATGAGCAGTTCTTC CASSRTGGGYNEQFF TRBD1 TRBJ2-1 . 15 TRBV28
TGTGCCAGTAGGGCCCTGGGCGTGGATACGCAGTATTTT CASRALGVDTQYF . TRBJ2-3 . 13 TRBV19
TGTGCCAGCAGCATTGACAGGGGCTATGGCTACACCTTC CASSIDRGYGYTF TRBD1 TRBJ1-2 . 13 TRBV7-8
TGTGCCAGCAGTCTGGGACAGGGGACTGCGGAGACCCAGTACTTC CASSLGQGTAETQYF TRBD1 TRBJ2-5 once 15 TRBV6-5
TGTGCCAGCAGCCCCCCGGAATCGTGGGCCTTTACTTTC CASSPPESWAFTF . TRBJ2-4 . 13 TRBV6-6
TGTGCCAGCAGCCAAGATCATGGGACAGGCGAGCAGTACTTC CASSQDHGTGEQYF TRBD1 TRBJ2-7 . 14 TRBV14
TGTGCCACTCAAGGACCCGGACAGGGGAATGAAAAACTGTTTTTT CATQGPGQGNEKLFF TRBD1 TRBJ1-4 . 15 TRBV15
TGTGCCAGCTGCCCTCAAACTAGCGGGATACACAATGAGCAGTTCTTC CASCPQTSGIHNEQFF TRBD2 TRBJ2-1 . 16 TRBV27
TGTGCCAGCAGCTTAGCGCTAACTAGCGGGGGTTCAGATACGCAGTATTTT CASSLALTSGGSDTQYF TRBD2 TRBJ2-3 . 17 TRBV7-2
TGCGCCAGCAGCACAAATCCTAATCAGCCCCAGCATTTT CASSTNPNQPQHF . TRBJ1-5 . 13 TRBV5-1
TGTGCCAGCAGCTTAGCGGTGGGCGGGGCCTACAATGAGCAGTTCTTC CASSLAVGGAYNEQFF . TRBJ2-1 once 16 TRBV7-8
TGTGCCAGCAGCTCGGCTAGCGGGAGGGGACGCGAAAACATTCAGTACTTC CASSSASGRGRENIQYF TRBD2 TRBJ2-4 . 17 TRBV5-4
TGTGCCAGCAGCTTTAGCGGGTCTGGGGTTAGGGAGCAGTTCTTC CASSFSGSGVREQFF TRBD2 TRBJ2-1 . 15 TRBV5-4
TGTGCCAGTAGTATAGGCGGGGCGGCCCACAATGAGCAGTTCTTC CASSIGGAAHNEQFF . TRBJ2-1 . 15 TRBV19
TGTGCCAGCAGCTTGGGCGACTCAGGAGGAGAGACCCAGTACTTC CASSLGDSGGETQYF . TRBJ2-5 once 15 TRBV5-5